A single sample is the source of the 14 T cell receptor beta chains below, sequenced in a study of Ad26.COV2.S vaccination and SARS-CoV-2 variants. Noted treatment: roughly 19 received Ad26.COV2.S at low or high dose, single or two shots; roughly five received placebo; per-sample allocation not given. Specimen acquisition occurred on day 63 following the initial vaccine or placebo injection. Profiled with immunoSEQ multiplex PCR; TCRdb holds only in-frame clones, not every one. The table records roughly 300,000 clones, around nine tenths of them present only once. Sequenced material: peripheral blood, taken in a trial of Ad26.COV2.S vaccine versus placebo. The receptors were sampled from a person between 18 and 60 years old who received the Ad26.COV2.S COVID-19 vaccine or a placebo.

In its sample, this clone was seen a few times. This chain links TRBV30 with TRBJ2-1, with 9 bases lining up with TRBD2. V was clipped by 2 bases and J by 6 bases; unmatched bases: 5. The germline CDR1 and CDR2 sequences are GTSNPN and SVGIG (reference sequence). The CDR3 runs 14 residues. For the CDR3, the DNA is TGTGCCTGGAGTAGGAGACTAGCGGCCAATGAGCAGTTCTTC. Protein product: CAWSRRLAANEQFF.

The rearrangement joins TRBV6-1 to TRBJ1-5; the D gene is possibly TRBD1 (6 bases). Germline-derived CDR1 and CDR2 are MNHNS and SASEGT. This CDR3 is 12 amino acids long. Here the CDR3 DNA reads TGTGCTACACAGGGTAACAATCAGCCCCAGCATTTT. It specifies CATQGNNQPQHF.

This clone was counted once. V and J are TRBV6-6 and TRBJ2-7; TRBD2 might be the D (6 bases). V was pared by 0 bases and J by 4 bases, with 16 bases between. This CDR3 is 16 amino acids long. Germline V gene lookup returns CDR1 MNHNY and CDR2 SVGAGI (reference sequence). DNA for the CDR3: TGTGCCAGCAGTTACTCGATAGGTGGGAGCGGGTACGAGCAGTACTTC. This sequence encodes CASSYSIGGSGYEQYF.

The V call is TRBV2, the J call TRBJ1-5, with D unresolved. The germline V gene has CDR1 SNHLY and CDR2 FYNNEI. There are 13 residues in the CDR3. Trimming removed 6 bases at V and 8 bases at J, with 14 bases between. CDR3: CASSSHQDEPQHF. In nucleotides, the CDR3 is TGTGCCAGCAGCTCTCACCAGGATGAGCCCCAGCATTTT.

This clone appeared once. This sequence joins TRBV10-2 and TRBJ2-7; TRBD1 matches at 8 bases. V lost 7 bases and J lost 3; bases outside the gene matches: 11. The CDR3 runs 15 residues. Germline lookup yields CDR1 WSHSY and CDR2 SAAADI. As DNA, the CDR3 is TGCGCCAGCACTTCCCGGGACAGGCAAGACTACGAGCAGTACTTC. It specifies CASTSRDRQDYEQYF.

The chain carries TRBV27 and TRBJ2-1, with 9 positions matching TRBD2. The V and J ends lost 7 bases and 2 bases, in that order; junction bases with no gene match: 3. The CDR3 is 14 residues long. Per germline, CDR1 MNHEY and CDR2 SMNVEV (reference sequence). The DNA for the CDR3 is TGTGCCAGCACCTCTAGCGGGGCCTACAATGAGCAGTTCTTC. Protein sequence: CASTSSGAYNEQFF.

The chain carries TRBV28 and TRBJ2-1; 8 bases map to TRBD2. From germline, CDR1 is MDHEN and CDR2 SYDVKM. Unmatched junction bases numbered 9, after V lost 5 bases and J lost 0 bases. The CDR3 spans 17 residues. Here the CDR3 reads CASSAGTSFFSYNEQFF. DNA for the CDR3: TGTGCCAGCAGTGCCGGGACTAGTTTTTTCTCCTACAATGAGCAGTTCTTC.

The chain is built from TRBV7-2 and TRBJ1-6; a weak D match, TRBD1 (6 bases). Germline V gene data show CDR1 as SGHTA and CDR2 as FQGNSA. The CDR3 has 14 residues. Trimming shortened V by 3 bases and J by 7 bases, and 10 bases separated the two germline ends. This CDR3 is CASSFRDNNSPLHF. CDR3 nucleotide sequence: TGTGCCAGCAGCTTCCGGGACAACAATTCACCCCTCCACTTT.

About this clone itself: The same CDR3 arises from other DNA sequences in this sample as well. The chain recombines TRBV28 with TRBJ1-5; D is uncertain. The CDR3 is made up of 12 amino acids. Trimming removed 5 bases from V and 4 bases from J, with 6 bases in between. Germline-derived CDR1 and CDR2 are MDHEN and SYDVKM. This CDR3 is CASSQNNQPQHF. CDR3 sequence (DNA): TGTGCCAGCAGTCAAAATAATCAGCCCCAGCATTTT.

The chain combines TRBV12-5 with TRBJ2-7, with 9 bases matching TRBD1. Germline V gives CDR1 LGHNT, CDR2 FRNRAP. V trimming: 0 bases; J trimming: 4 bases; junction bases outside the gene matches: 7. The CDR3 runs 16 residues. The chain's CDR3 is CASGLVLGQGLYEQYF. Here the CDR3 DNA reads TGTGCTAGTGGTTTGGTTTTAGGACAGGGGTTGTACGAGCAGTACTTC.

This chain uses TRBV9 with TRBJ2-1; TRBD2 matches at 11 bases. J gave up 8 bases and V 3 bases, and 4 bases lay outside the gene matches. Germline CDR1 is SGDLS and CDR2 is YYNGEE. The CDR3 is made up of 14 amino acids. CDR3 amino acids: CASSASSGGHEQFF. In nucleotides, the CDR3 is TGTGCCAGCAGCGCTTCTAGCGGGGGGCATGAGCAGTTCTTC. Filled out from reference TRBV9 and TRBJ2-1, the complete variable domain reads DSGVTQTPKHLITATGQRVTLRCSPRSGDLSVYWYQQSLDQGLQFLIQYYNGEERAKGNILERFSAQQFPDLHSELNLSSLELGDSALYFCASSASSGGHEQFFGPGTRLTVL.

The genes are TRBV5-5 and TRBJ1-1, with 7 bases matching TRBD1. CDR3 length: 13 residues. With V trimmed by 5 bases and J by 1 base, 2 bases remained unmatched. CDR1 and CDR2 from the germline V gene are SGHKS and YYEKEE (reference sequence). As DNA, the CDR3 is TGTGCCAGCAGGGCAGGGGGGAACACTGAAGCTTTCTTT. It is translated as CASRAGGNTEAFF.

This clone appeared once. The chain carries TRBV10-3 and TRBJ1-5, with D possibly matching TRBD1 (6 bases). This CDR3 region has 13 residues. Trimming took 9 bases from V and 3 from J, leaving 12 bases between them. The germline V gene encodes CDR1 ENHRY and CDR2 SYGVKD. The DNA for the CDR3 is TGTGCCATTAACCGGGACATCAATCAGCCCCAGCATTTT. Protein product: CAINRDINQPQHF.

A single count supports this clone. The gene calls are TRBV24-1 and TRBJ2-3; D might be TRBD2 (7 bases). The CDR3 covers 15 residues. Trimming took off 10 bases at V and 0 bases at J, with 16 bases between the two ends. The germline V gene has CDR1 KGHDR and CDR2 SFDVKD. The CDR3 here is CATEGGGASTDTQYF. DNA for the CDR3: TGTGCCACGGAGGGGGGGGGCGCTAGCACAGATACGCAGTATTTT.